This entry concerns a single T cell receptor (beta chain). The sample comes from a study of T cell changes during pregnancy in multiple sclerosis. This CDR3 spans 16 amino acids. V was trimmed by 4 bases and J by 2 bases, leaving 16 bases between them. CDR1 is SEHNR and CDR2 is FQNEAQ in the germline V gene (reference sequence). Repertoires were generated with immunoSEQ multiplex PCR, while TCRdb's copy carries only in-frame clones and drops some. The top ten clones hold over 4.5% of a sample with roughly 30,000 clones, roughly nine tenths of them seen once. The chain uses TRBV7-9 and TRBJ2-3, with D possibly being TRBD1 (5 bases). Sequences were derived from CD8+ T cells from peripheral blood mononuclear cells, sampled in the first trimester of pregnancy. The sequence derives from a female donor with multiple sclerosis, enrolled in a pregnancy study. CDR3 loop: CASSSLTDRLTDTQYF. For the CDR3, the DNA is TGTGCCAGCAGCTCATTAACAGACAGACTCACAGATACGCAGTATTTT.